This T cell receptor beta chain emerged from a study of cytomegalovirus exposure and HLA in healthy donors. Broader study findings: There were 150 or so TCR beta chains listed as cytomegalovirus-associated.

The PCR ran on 60 Vbeta and 13 Jbeta primers. Using immunoSEQ multiplex PCR, the repertoire was profiled, and TCRdb retains in-frame clones only, with some absent. Found here are around 220,000 clones, roughly 80% of them singletons; the top ten hold 1.2% to 1.5%. Concerning this clone itself: Antigen specificity is unknown.

CDR1 and CDR2 (germline): MNHEY, SMNVEV (reference sequence). The CDR3 is 9 residues long. The sequence was obtained from a girl aged 5-17 years in good health and CMV-seronegative. This chain uses TRBV27 with TRBJ2-7; D is unclear. Sequencing used PBMCs. The CDR3 DNA reads TGTTTCTTGGGCTTCGAGCAGTACTTC. As protein: CFLGFEQYF.